A selection of T cell receptor beta chains follows, all from one sample in a study of blood T cell repertoires in COVID-19. Sequenced by immunoSEQ multiplex PCR; TCRdb stores in-frame clones only, minus some. The sample consists of approximately 40,000 clones, roughly four fifths of them appearing once. The material sequenced was peripheral blood. These receptor sequences come from an older woman with acute or convalescent COVID-19. Both conserved end residues are part of each CDR3. Fields, in order: CDR3 length, D gene, J gene, clone size, V gene, CDR3 DNA, CDR3 protein. The D gene is left open where the match is weak. Size is stated for part of the rows, as once, few or many counts, or as a class when the clone is expanded.

15	TRBD1	TRBJ1-5	NA	TRBV6-5	TGTGCCAGCAGTTCGACAGGGGAGGTGGGTCAGCCCCAGCATTTT	CASSSTGEVGQPQHF
14	TRBD1	TRBJ1-2	NA	TRBV5-4	TGTGCCAGCAGCACCGGGACAGGAGTATATGGCTACACCTTC	CASSTGTGVYGYTF
14	TRBD1	TRBJ1-4	NA	TRBV5-4	TGTGCCAGCAGCTTGAGGGGGCCAAATGAAAAACTGTTTTTT	CASSLRGPNEKLFF
19	TRBD2	TRBJ2-7	NA	TRBV7-6	TGTGCCAGCAGCGACAAGGGACTAGCGGGAGGGGCCCGACCTTACGAGCAGTACTTC	CASSDKGLAGGARPYEQYF
15	TRBD2	TRBJ2-7	NA	TRBV5-1	TGCGCCAGCAGCTTGAGTAGCGGGTCGACCTACGAGCAGTACTTC	CASSLSSGSTYEQYF
16	NA	TRBJ1-1	NA	TRBV4-1	TGCGCCAGCAGCCCTCCCCCAGGGAGGGAGAACACTGAAGCTTTCTTT	CASSPPPGRENTEAFF
13	TRBD1	TRBJ2-4	once	TRBV5-1	TGCGCCAGCAGTTATGACAGGGAAAACATTCAGTACTTC	CASSYDRENIQYF
13	TRBD2	TRBJ2-7	NA	TRBV18	TGTGCCAGCTCACCAAACCCCGGGGGGGAGCAGTACTTC	CASSPNPGGEQYF
14	NA	TRBJ1-2	few	TRBV3-1/TRBV3-2	TGTGCCAGCAGCCCGGCAGGGGCTGTTTATGGCTACACCTTC	CASSPAGAVYGYTF
15	TRBD1	TRBJ1-2	NA	TRBV3-1/TRBV3-2	TGTGCCAGCAGCCCCGCGGGACAGGGGGCTTCTGGCTACACCTTC	CASSPAGQGASGYTF
15	NA	TRBJ1-4	few	TRBV18	TGTGCCAGCTCACCACCTCACGGAACTAATGAAAAACTGTTTTTT	CASSPPHGTNEKLFF
16	TRBD2	TRBJ2-1	NA	TRBV9	TGTGCCAGCAGCGTAGAGGCTACTAGCGGGGCCAATGAGCAGTTCTTC	CASSVEATSGANEQFF
14	TRBD1	TRBJ1-6	NA	TRBV5-5	TGTGCCAGCAGACCGGACAGGATTAATTCACCCCTCCACTTT	CASRPDRINSPLHF
13	NA	TRBJ2-7	NA	TRBV27	TGTGCCAGCAGCAGCGGACGGGGCTACGAGCAGTACTTC	CASSSGRGYEQYF
14	TRBD1	TRBJ2-7	NA	TRBV9	TGTGCCAGCAGCCCGCGACAGGGGCCCTACGAGCAGTACTTC	CASSPRQGPYEQYF
15	NA	TRBJ1-6	NA	TRBV27	TGTGCCAGCAGTTTTGGTACTGGAGTTAATTCACCCCTCCACTTT	CASSFGTGVNSPLHF
21	NA	TRBJ1-2	NA	TRBV15	TGTGCCACCAGCAGAGTTTTGGGGGCCGGGAGGCCACGTGGAACTAACTATGGCTACACCTTC	CATSRVLGAGRPRGTNYGYTF
17	NA	TRBJ2-1	NA	TRBV7-3	TGTGCCAGCAGCTCTATTGCTCTCGGGAGCTCCTACAATGAGCAGTTCTTC	CASSSIALGSSYNEQFF
16	TRBD1	TRBJ1-2	once	TRBV30	TGTGCCTGGAGTGTAGGCTCCGGGACAGGGTTATCTGGCTACACCTTC	CAWSVGSGTGLSGYTF
14	NA	TRBJ2-7	NA	TRBV27	TGTGCCAGCAGCCGAGACCCTGGGCACTACGAGCAGTACTTC	CASSRDPGHYEQYF
16	NA	TRBJ2-3	once	TRBV24-1	TGTGCCACCAGTGATGTAAACCGGGACTCCACAGATACGCAGTATTTT	CATSDVNRDSTDTQYF
16	TRBD2	TRBJ2-1	NA	TRBV3-1/TRBV3-2	TGTGCCAGCAGCCAAGAGGGCCTAGCGGGGTACAATGAGCAGTTCTTC	CASSQEGLAGYNEQFF
16	TRBD1	TRBJ1-5	NA	TRBV4-1	TGCGCCAGCAGCCAAGTAAAGGGACAGGGATATCAGCCCCAGCATTTT	CASSQVKGQGYQPQHF
14	NA	TRBJ2-2	NA	TRBV19	TGTGCCAGTAGTGGCAGCCCTGGCGGGGGGGAGCTGTTTTTT	CASSGSPGGGELFF
14	TRBD1	TRBJ2-3	NA	TRBV6-5	TGTGCCACCCAGCCCGGGACAGAGACAGATACGCAGTATTTT	CATQPGTETDTQYF
16	TRBD1	TRBJ1-5	NA	TRBV7-3	TGTGCCAGCAGCTTCGTACAGGGGTTTCGCAATCAGCCCCAGCATTTT	CASSFVQGFRNQPQHF
14	NA	TRBJ2-1	NA	TRBV24-1	TGTGCCACCAGTGATGGGGGGGCCAACAATGAGCAGTTCTTC	CATSDGGANNEQFF
18	TRBD2	TRBJ2-3	NA	TRBV10-1	TGCGCCAGACCCACTAGCGGGGGGGAATCTGATCACACAGATACGCAGTATTTT	CARPTSGGESDHTDTQYF
14	TRBD1	TRBJ2-7	once	TRBV2	TGTGCCAGCAGGGCAACAGGGGTATCCTACGAGCAGTACTTC	CASRATGVSYEQYF
14	NA	TRBJ1-2	NA	TRBV19	TGTGCCAGTAAGCAGGGGAGACGGGACTATGGCTACACCTTC	CASKQGRRDYGYTF
15	TRBD1	TRBJ2-1	NA	TRBV28	TGTGCCAGCAGAGACAGGGAGCTTCCCTACAATGAGCAGTTCTTC	CASRDRELPYNEQFF
15	NA	TRBJ2-7	NA	TRBV7-6	TGTGCCAGCAGCCGGAGATCGACTAACTCCTACGAGCAGTACTTC	CASSRRSTNSYEQYF
15	NA	TRBJ1-6	NA	TRBV4-1	TGCGCCAGCAGCCAACCGACAGGCTCTGGTTCACCCCTCCACTTT	CASSQPTGSGSPLHF
17	TRBD2	TRBJ2-7	NA	TRBV9	TGTGCCAGCAGCGTAGGGCTAGCGGGAGCGGTTGCTTACGAGCAGTACTTC	CASSVGLAGAVAYEQYF
16	TRBD1	TRBJ1-5	NA	TRBV24-1	TGTGCCACCAGTGAAAACGGACAGGGGAAGGATCAGCCCCAGCATTTT	CATSENGQGKDQPQHF
15	NA	TRBJ2-6	NA	TRBV29-1	TGCAGCGTTGGTACCCTAGGCTCTGGGGCCAACGTCCTGACTTTC	CSVGTLGSGANVLTF
15	TRBD1	TRBJ1-6	NA	TRBV28	TGTGCCAGCAGCAGTCGGGGCAGGGGGGAATCACCCCTCCACTTT	CASSSRGRGESPLHF
15	NA	TRBJ2-7	NA	TRBV7-2	TGTGCCAGCAGCCCCCAAGCGGGGACAACCTACGAGCAGTACTTC	CASSPQAGTTYEQYF
12	TRBD1	TRBJ1-3	NA	TRBV6-5	TGTGCCAGCCGGGACAGGGTATACACCATATATTTT	CASRDRVYTIYF
13	NA	TRBJ2-7	NA	TRBV5-1	TGCGCCAGCAGCCCCGAGGTAGTCGGCGAGCAGTACTTC	CASSPEVVGEQYF
15	TRBD1	TRBJ1-2	NA	TRBV6-5	TGTGCCAGCAGCGAGACAGGGGGAACTAACTATGGCTACACCTTC	CASSETGGTNYGYTF
12	NA	TRBJ2-3	NA	TRBV29-1	TGCAGCGTTGGTGGACAGTCGGATACGCAGTATTTT	CSVGGQSDTQYF